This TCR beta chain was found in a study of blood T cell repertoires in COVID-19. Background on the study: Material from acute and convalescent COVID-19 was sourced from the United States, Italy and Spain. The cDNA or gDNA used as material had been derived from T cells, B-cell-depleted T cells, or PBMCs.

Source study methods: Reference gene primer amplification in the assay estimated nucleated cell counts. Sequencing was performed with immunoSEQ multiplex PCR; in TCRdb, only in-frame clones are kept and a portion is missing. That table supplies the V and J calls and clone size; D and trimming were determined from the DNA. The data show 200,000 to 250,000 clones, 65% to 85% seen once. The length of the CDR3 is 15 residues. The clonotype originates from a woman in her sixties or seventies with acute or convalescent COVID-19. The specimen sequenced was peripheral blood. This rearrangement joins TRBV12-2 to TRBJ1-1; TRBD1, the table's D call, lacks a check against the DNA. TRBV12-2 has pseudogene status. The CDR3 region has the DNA TGTGCAAGACACCAAATTTGGGACAGGGTAGCAGGAGCTTTCTTT. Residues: CARHQIWDRVAGAFF.